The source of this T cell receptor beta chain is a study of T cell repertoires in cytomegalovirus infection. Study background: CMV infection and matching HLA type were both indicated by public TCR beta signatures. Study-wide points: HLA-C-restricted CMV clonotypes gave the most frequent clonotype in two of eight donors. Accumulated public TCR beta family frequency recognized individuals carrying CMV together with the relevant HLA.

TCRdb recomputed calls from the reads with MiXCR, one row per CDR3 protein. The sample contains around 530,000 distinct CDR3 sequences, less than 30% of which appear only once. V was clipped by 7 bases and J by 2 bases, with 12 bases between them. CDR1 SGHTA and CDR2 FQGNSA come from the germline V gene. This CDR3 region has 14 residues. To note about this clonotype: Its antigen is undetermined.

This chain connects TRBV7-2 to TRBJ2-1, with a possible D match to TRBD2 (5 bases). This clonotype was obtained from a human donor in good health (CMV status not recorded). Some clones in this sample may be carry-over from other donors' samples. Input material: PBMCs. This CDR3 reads CASIGSSPYNEQFF. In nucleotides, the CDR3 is TGTGCCAGCATTGGGAGTAGTCCCTACAATGAGCAGTTCTTC.